What follows describes a single T cell receptor (beta chain). This CDR3 comprises 15 residues. This sample was included in a study of blood T cells in healthy people across ages. At the level of the study: Using template switching, researchers captured about one barcoded beta molecule for each two T cells.

Peripheral blood samples of 7.5 to 10 milliliters were drawn from each donor. A sample-barcoded 5' primer and a J-beta primer mix were used in a second PCR of roughly 6 to 11 cycles. TCRdb redid the calling of the 5' RACE reads with MiXCR, one entry per CDR3 protein. The data show approximately 600,000 distinct CDR3 sequences, approximately 50% seen once. This chain connects TRBV21-1 to TRBJ2-4; the DNA was not compared with TRBD2, the D call given in the table. TRBV21-1 is marked as a pseudogene. The TCR comes from a man aged 60-69 years in good health. Sequenced material: blood. CDR3 DNA: TGTGCCAGCATCCTCCCCAGGGCAAGACAAAACATTCAGTACTTC. Amino acids: CASILPRARQNIQYF.